This TCR beta chain was found in a study of siplizumab effects on memory and regulatory T cells (dated by TCRdb to between 2018 and 2021). For the wider study: The effect of the anti-CD2 antibody siplizumab on alloreactive T-cell subsets was examined in allogeneic mixed lymphocyte reactions constructed from human PBMCs. Overall study results and their limits: Because sequences at frequencies below about 10^-5 were poorly captured, only a minor fraction of alloreactive clones could be mapped back to unstimulated subsets. Among mappable alloreactive CD4+ clones, an average Treg-derived fraction of almost 70% was observed with siplizumab, compared with 25% to 30% in control reactions. No functional confirmation was obtained for the suppressive function of proliferating Tregs from siplizumab cultures. The cumulative frequency of alloreactive sequences that could be traced back to unstimulated CD4+ memory T cells was significantly reduced by siplizumab. Roughly 75-96% of proliferating CD4+ or CD8+ clones could not be assigned a naive or memory phenotype. Unstimulated naive T cells appeared to be more diverse than memory T cells, and naive cells seemed to make a substantial contribution to the alloresponse.

With respect to this clone: The clone's antigen remains unknown. Base qualities are missing; no much larger clone stands one base away.

Libraries came from the immunoSEQ multiplex PCR assay. Each sample had 85,000 to 100,000 TCR templates assayed by the deep sequencing platform. Genomic DNA extracted from sorted T cells was used for TCRbeta CDR3 sequencing. In the authors' own workflow: The R programming language was used for clonal analysis of the TCRbeta CDR3 data. Unstimulated samples were compared with post-reaction CFSE-low samples to define alloreactive CD4+ and CD8+ clones. Regulatory or non-regulatory origin of alloreactive CD4+ clones was assigned by matching sequences to the sorted unstimulated Treg and non-Treg repertoires. This is the immuneACCESS table as TCRdb keeps it, with only in-frame sequences that have V and J called. A part of the clones is gone; compared with another copy, unresolved V genes explain less than half, and the rest is unexplained. D and trimming come from the DNA, and the V and J calls and clone size come from that table. The table for this sample lists approximately 40,000 clones; about 90% of them were counted only once. Roughly 0.25% of the sample comes from the top ten.

Additional sequencing covered unstimulated subsets from three donor pairs, namely CD8+ effector memory, CD4+ naive, CD8+ TEMRA, CD4+ memory and CD8+ naive. TCRbeta CDR3 sequencing was performed on sorted unstimulated T cells and on proliferating T cells recovered from mixed lymphocyte reactions. Fresh whole blood from ten HLA-typed healthy donors was used as the source from which PBMCs were isolated. V ends up 4 bases short and J 4 bases short, with an unmatched junction base count of 4. The CDR3 holds 16 amino acids from the cysteine to the phenylalanine. The CDR3 DNA has 48 bases and is translated from base 1. Per the germline V gene, SGHRS is the CDR1 and YFSETQ is the CDR2.

The TCR comes from a human donor in good health. The sequenced material came from naive CD4+ T cells sorted from blood. The cell subset or site label on this specimen signifies: unstimulated naive T cells. The sequence is built from TRBV5-1 and TRBJ2-5, with TRBD2 matching 16 junction bases. The sequence in DNA is TGCGCCAGCAGCCCGGGACTAGCGGGGGGGCCAGAGACCCAGTACTTC. Its product reads: CASSPGLAGGPETQYF. Reference TRBV5-1 and TRBJ2-5 genes cover what lies past the CDR3, so the full variable domain is KAGVTQTPRYLIKTRGQQVTLSCSPISGHRSVSWYQQTPGQGLQFLFEYFSETQRNKGNFPGRFSGRQFSNSRSEMNVSTLELGDSALYLCASSPGLAGGPETQYFGPGTRLLVL.